Included here is one T cell receptor (beta chain) sequence, with context. This entry comes from a study of blood T cells in healthy people across ages. The ends were cut back, 0 bases at V and 0 bases at J, with 12 bases in the middle. CDR1 is LGHNA and CDR2 is YSLEER in the germline V gene. This CDR3 region has 17 residues. Sample-barcoded 5' priming and a J-beta primer mix drove a second PCR of about 7 to 12 cycles. TCRdb ran MiXCR on the 5' RACE reads and lists one entry per CDR3 protein. The sample carries 500,000 to 550,000 distinct CDR3 sequences, 20% to 30% recorded once. This sample also belongs to another study, concerning T cells of mothers and their children.

The sequence came from a boy aged 5-17 years in good health. The chain carries TRBV4-3 and TRBJ2-1, with unresolved D. Sequencing was performed on blood. CDR3 sequence: CASSQDAFSSSYNEQFF. The CDR3 nucleotides read TGCGCCAGCAGCCAAGACGCATTCTCTAGCTCCTACAATGAGCAGTTCTTC.